Below, 16 T cell receptor beta chains from the same sample are listed, as sequenced in a study of CD8 T cells in cerebrospinal fluid in Alzheimer's disease. Each CDR3 protein gets one entry in TCRdb, which reprocessed the 10x single-cell sequencing reads and gives no DNA. Its table records more than 1,200 distinct CDR3 sequences. The specimen sequenced was cerebrospinal fluid. These receptors came from a human donor with mild cognitive impairment.

Measured by frequency, this clonotype is medium-sized (0.01 to 0.1%). V and J are TRBV3-1 and TRBJ2-1. The CDR3 covers 15 residues. Germline lookup yields CDR1 LGHDT and CDR2 YNNKEL (reference sequence). CDR3 loop: CASSPSGSSYNEQFF.

This chain uses TRBV12-3 or TRBV12-4 with TRBJ2-6. The CDR3 has 13 residues. CDR3 region: CASSRSGANVLTF.

Measured by frequency, this clonotype is medium-sized. V usage is TRBV18 and J usage is TRBJ1-3. The CDR3 has 14 residues. The germline CDR1 and CDR2 sequences are KGHSH and LQKENI. The chain's CDR3 is CASSPPSLTNTIYF.

By frequency, this clonotype is medium-sized. The chain carries TRBV6-1 and TRBJ2-4; the TCRdb call, TRBD1, lacks DNA for checking. CDR1 and CDR2 from the germline V gene are MNHNS and SASEGT. The length of the CDR3 is 15 residues. This CDR3 is CASTPPGVGQNIQYF.

This clonotype registers medium-sized by frequency. The genes are TRBV4-2 and TRBJ2-3; TCRdb outputs TRBD2, but without DNA this stays unchecked. The CDR3 is made up of 16 amino acids. The germline gives CDR1 LGHNA, CDR2 YNFKEQ. The CDR3 spells CASSQEGTSGGDTQYF.

Considering frequency, this clonotype is large. The gene calls are TRBV12-3 or TRBV12-4 and TRBJ2-2; TCRdb gives TRBD1 as the D gene, but with no DNA this cannot be confirmed. This CDR3 contains 15 residues. The CDR3 is CASSSPPPNTGELFF.

In terms of frequency, this clonotype is medium-sized. The gene calls are TRBV11-2 and TRBJ2-5; TCRdb calls TRBD1, which cannot be checked without DNA. This CDR3 has 15 residues. Germline V gene data show CDR1 as SGHAT and CDR2 as FQNNGV. The CDR3 sequence is CASSLDTGSQETQYF. Variable domain in full (rest from reference TRBV11-2 and TRBJ2-5): EAGVAQSPRYKIIEKRQSVAFWCNPISGHATLYWYQQILGQGPKLLIQFQNNGVVDDSQLPKDRFSAERLKGVDSTLKIQPAKLEDSAVYLCASSLDTGSQETQYFGPGTRLLVL.

The chain recombines TRBV7-9 with TRBJ1-1. Germline-derived CDR1 and CDR2 are SEHNR and FQNEAQ (reference sequence). This CDR3 has 14 residues. The CDR3: CASSSYVGNTEAFF. Full variable domain (missing parts from reference TRBV7-9 and TRBJ1-1): DTGVSQNPRHKITKRGQNVTFRCDPISEHNRLYWYRQTLGQGPEFLTYFQNEAQLEKSRLLSDRFSAERPKGSFSTLEIQRTEQGDSAMYLCASSSYVGNTEAFFGQGTRLTVV.

This sequence joins TRBV7-2 and TRBJ1-2; TCRdb picks TRBD1, but there is no DNA to check that call. Looked up from germline, CDR1 is SGHTA and CDR2 is FQGNSA. The CDR3 has 14 residues. The chain's CDR3 is CASSLRDTNYGYTF. The complete variable domain, with remaining parts taken from reference TRBV7-2 and TRBJ1-2, reads GAGVSQSPSNKVTEKGKDVELRCDPISGHTALYWYRQSLGQGLEFLIYFQGNSAPDKSGLPSDRFSAERTGGSVSTLTIQRTQQEDSAVYLCASSLRDTNYGYTFGSGTRLTVV.

According to its frequency, this clonotype is medium-sized. The rearrangement uses TRBV7-2 and TRBJ2-1; the TCRdb call, TRBD1, lacks DNA for checking. Per the germline V gene, CDR1 is SGHTA and CDR2 is FQGNSA. The CDR3 runs 15 residues. The CDR3 is CASSARDRVYNEQFF.

This clonotype is labeled medium-sized based on frequency. The V call is TRBV20-1, the J call TRBJ2-3; TCRdb designates TRBD1, a call that cannot be tested without DNA. CDR1 and CDR2 (germline): DFQATT, SNEGSKA (reference sequence). The CDR3 is 15 residues long. The CDR3: CSARSLAGAGDTQYF.

Considering frequency, this clonotype is medium-sized. V usage is TRBV27 and J usage is TRBJ2-7; TCRdb outputs TRBD1, but without DNA this stays unchecked. There are 15 residues in the CDR3. CDR1 is MNHEY, CDR2 SMNVEV, per germline (reference sequence). The chain's CDR3 is CASSPPGQVPYEQYF.

The chain carries TRBV5-4 and TRBJ2-5; TCRdb lists TRBD1, though no DNA is available to test this call. The CDR3 sequence is 14 residues long. The V gene's germline CDR1 is SGHNT and CDR2 YYREEE (reference sequence). The CDR3 reads CASSLWDRGKTQYF. The full variable domain, in which reference TRBV5-4 and TRBJ2-5 provide the parts outside the CDR3, is ETGVTQSPTHLIKTRGQQVTLRCSSQSGHNTVSWYQQALGQGPQFIFQYYREEENGRGNFPPRFSGLQFPNYSSELNVNALELDDSALYLCASSLWDRGKTQYFGPGTRLLVL.

This clonotype shows up as medium-sized by frequency. The rearrangement links TRBV7-3 to TRBJ2-3; no DNA is available, so the TRBD2 call from TCRdb remains unchecked. Germline V CDR1 and CDR2: SGHTA, FQGTGA. The length of the CDR3 is 13 residues. The CDR3 protein is CASSSLAGDTQYF. Based on the CDR3 plus reference TRBV7-3 and TRBJ2-3, the full variable domain is GAGVSQTPSNKVTEKGKYVELRCDPISGHTALYWYRQSLGQGPEFLIYFQGTGAADDSGLPNDRFFAVRPEGSVSTLKIQRTERGDSAVYLCASSSLAGDTQYFGPGTRLTVL.

This clonotype registers medium-sized by frequency. This chain's CDR3 is CASSIAGGAFYEQYF. V and J are TRBV6-5 and TRBJ2-7; as DNA is missing, the TRBD2 call by TCRdb cannot be tested. Germline V gives CDR1 MNHEY, CDR2 SVGAGI. The CDR3 is made up of 15 amino acids.

This clonotype is identified as medium-sized from frequency. CDR3 residues: CASSLSGQGGEQYF. This rearrangement joins TRBV4-1 to TRBJ2-7; as DNA is missing, the TRBD1 call by TCRdb cannot be tested. The CDR3 totals 14 residues. The V gene's germline CDR1 is MGHRA and CDR2 YSYEKL.